The T cell receptor (beta chain) described here comes from a study of shared clonotypes between healthy human individuals. Whole-study findings and limits: Having only a few donors restricted how much genetic and exposure-history diversity was captured.

Germline V gives CDR1 LNHNV, CDR2 YYDKDF (reference sequence). Unmatched junction bases numbered 15, after V lost 6 bases and J lost 9 bases. The CDR3 is 16 residues long. As to this clone: Its specificity is not known. Other DNA sequences from this sample encode an identical CDR3 as well.

Using immunoSEQ multiplex PCR, the repertoire was profiled, and TCRdb retains in-frame clones only, with some absent. The table records around 99,000 clones, about 70% of them present only once. This receptor was identified in a man under 40 in good health. The chain carries TRBV15 and TRBJ2-1, with 9 positions matching TRBD2. The sequenced sample was memory CD8+ T cells sorted from blood. This sample's subset: CD45RO+ cells pooled with CCR7-negative TemRA cells. CDR3 DNA: TGTGCCACCAGTGAGGGGCTAGCGGGAACCCTAGGTGAGCAGTTCTTC. Its translation is CATSEGLAGTLGEQFF.